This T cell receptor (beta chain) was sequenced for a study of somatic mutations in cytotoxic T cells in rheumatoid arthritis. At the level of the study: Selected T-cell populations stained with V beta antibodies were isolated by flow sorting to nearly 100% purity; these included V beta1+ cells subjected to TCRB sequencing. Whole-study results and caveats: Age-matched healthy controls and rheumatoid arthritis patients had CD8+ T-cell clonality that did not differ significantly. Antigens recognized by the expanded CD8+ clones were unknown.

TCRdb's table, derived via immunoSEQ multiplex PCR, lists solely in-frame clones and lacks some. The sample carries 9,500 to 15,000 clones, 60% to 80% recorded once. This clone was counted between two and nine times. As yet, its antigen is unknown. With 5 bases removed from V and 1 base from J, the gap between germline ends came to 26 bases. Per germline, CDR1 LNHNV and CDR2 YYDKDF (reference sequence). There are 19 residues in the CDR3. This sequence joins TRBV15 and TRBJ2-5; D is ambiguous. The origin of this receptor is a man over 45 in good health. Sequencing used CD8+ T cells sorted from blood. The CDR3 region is CATSSHLPTDGATQETQYF. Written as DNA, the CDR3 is TGTGCCACCAGCTCCCACCTGCCGACGGACGGAGCTACCCAAGAGACCCAGTACTTC.